The rows below give T cell receptor beta chains drawn from one sample of a study of blood T cell repertoires in COVID-19. Method: immunoSEQ multiplex PCR; TCRdb's copy keeps in-frame clones and lacks some. The data contain about 120,000 clones, around two thirds of them seen just once; the ten biggest clones take up 2% to 2.5%. Material: peripheral blood. These receptors were taken from a woman in her seventies with acute or convalescent COVID-19. CDR3s include the opening cysteine and the closing phenylalanine or tryptophan. A D gene is named only where the DNA matches it firmly. Clone size is shown for a subset of rows, as once, few, many or a class of expanded clone.

D: TRBD1
V: TRBV19
J: TRBJ1-5
size: few
CDR3: CASSRQGGNQPQHF
DNA: TGTGCCAGTAGCAGGCAGGGGGGCAATCAGCCCCAGCATTTT

D: -
V: TRBV7-2
J: TRBJ2-1
size: -
CDR3: CASSLGDSDEFF
DNA: TGTGCCAGCAGCTTGGGGGACTCCGACGAGTTCTTC

D: TRBD2
V: TRBV10-3
J: TRBJ2-7
size: -
CDR3: CAISRLAGHRQLYEQYF
DNA: TGTGCCATCAGCAGACTAGCGGGGCACCGTCAACTCTACGAGCAGTACTTC

D: -
V: TRBV5-5
J: TRBJ1-4
size: -
CDR3: CASSLIGGEKLFF
DNA: TGTGCCAGCAGCTTGATAGGGGGTGAAAAACTGTTTTTT

D: TRBD1
V: TRBV18
J: TRBJ1-1
size: -
CDR3: CASSRDRDMNTEAFF
DNA: TGTGCCAGCTCACGGGACAGGGACATGAACACTGAAGCTTTCTTT

D: TRBD2
V: TRBV10-3
J: TRBJ2-1
size: -
CDR3: CAITQETSGDHNEQFF
DNA: TGTGCCATCACCCAGGAGACTAGCGGGGACCACAATGAGCAGTTCTTC

D: -
V: TRBV10-2
J: TRBJ2-7
size: -
CDR3: CASSEGGGLLYEQYF
DNA: TGCGCCAGCAGCGAAGGTGGCGGCCTCCTTTACGAGCAGTACTTC

D: TRBD2
V: TRBV30
J: TRBJ2-2
size: -
CDR3: CAWRTSGRKTGELFF
DNA: TGTGCCTGGAGGACTAGCGGGAGAAAAACCGGGGAGCTGTTTTTT

D: TRBD1
V: TRBV5-1
J: TRBJ1-4
size: -
CDR3: CASSKGQGDNEKLFF
DNA: TGCGCCAGCAGCAAGGGACAGGGCGATAATGAAAAACTGTTTTTT

D: -
V: TRBV7-8
J: TRBJ1-5
size: -
CDR3: CASSLVVYGGNQPQHF
DNA: TGTGCCAGCAGCTTAGTTGTGTACGGGGGCAATCAGCCCCAGCATTTT

D: -
V: TRBV20-1
J: TRBJ1-2
size: -
CDR3: CSATGNYGYTF
DNA: TGCAGTGCTACAGGGAACTATGGCTACACCTTC

D: TRBD2
V: TRBV7-2
J: TRBJ2-5
size: many
CDR3: CASSFLAGGGEETQYF
DNA: TGTGCCAGCAGCTTCCTAGCGGGGGGCGGCGAGGAGACCCAGTACTTC

D: -
V: TRBV7-2
J: TRBJ2-2
size: -
CDR3: CASSLEQPANTGELFF
DNA: TGTGCCAGCAGCTTAGAACAGCCCGCGAACACCGGGGAGCTGTTTTTT

D: -
V: TRBV7-2
J: TRBJ2-5
size: -
CDR3: CASSSPVRETQYF
DNA: TGTGCCAGCAGCTCGCCCGTCAGGGAGACCCAGTACTTC

D: -
V: TRBV30
J: TRBJ2-3
size: -
CDR3: CAWSSMGSLVDTQYF
DNA: TGTGCCTGGAGTTCGATGGGGAGTTTGGTAGATACGCAGTATTTT

D: TRBD1
V: TRBV10-3
J: TRBJ2-3
size: -
CDR3: CAIRSGTGDDTQYF
DNA: TGTGCCATCAGATCCGGGACAGGGGACGATACGCAGTATTTT

D: -
V: TRBV12-3/TRBV12-4
J: TRBJ2-7
size: -
CDR3: CASSISYEQYF
DNA: TGTGCCAGCAGTATCAGCTACGAGCAGTACTTC

D: -
V: TRBV27
J: TRBJ2-7
size: few
CDR3: CASRLSDSSYEQYF
DNA: TGTGCCAGCAGACTCTCGGACAGCTCCTACGAGCAGTACTTC

D: -
V: TRBV25-1
J: TRBJ1-5
size: few
CDR3: CASSEGGETQPQHF
DNA: TGTGCCAGCAGTGAAGGGGGGGAGACCCAGCCCCAGCATTTT

D: -
V: TRBV7-2
J: TRBJ2-7
size: -
CDR3: CASSLDFRRVSYEQYF
DNA: TGTGCCAGCAGCTTAGACTTTAGGCGGGTCTCCTACGAGCAGTACTTC

D: -
V: TRBV29-1
J: TRBJ2-1
size: -
CDR3: CSVGDRLYNEQFF
DNA: TGCAGCGTTGGCGACAGACTTTACAATGAGCAGTTCTTC

D: -
V: TRBV9
J: TRBJ1-1
size: -
CDR3: CASSVVGGVGRGTEAFF
DNA: TGTGCCAGCAGCGTAGTCGGAGGAGTGGGAAGGGGGACTGAAGCTTTCTTT

D: -
V: TRBV7-9
J: TRBJ1-4
size: -
CDR3: CASRGPVINEKLFF
DNA: TGTGCCAGCCGCGGCCCGGTGATTAATGAAAAACTGTTTTTT

D: -
V: TRBV4-3
J: TRBJ2-6
size: -
CDR3: CASSPDQGSGANVLTF
DNA: TGCGCCAGCAGCCCGGATCAGGGCTCTGGGGCCAACGTCCTGACTTTC

D: TRBD1
V: TRBV27
J: TRBJ2-7
size: -
CDR3: CASSPRTGGTSYEQYF
DNA: TGTGCCAGCAGTCCAAGAACAGGGGGCACTTCCTACGAGCAGTACTTC

D: TRBD1
V: TRBV19
J: TRBJ1-1
size: few
CDR3: CASRRDRAFEAFF
DNA: TGTGCCAGTAGAAGGGACAGGGCCTTTGAAGCTTTCTTT

D: -
V: TRBV7-3
J: TRBJ2-3
size: few
CDR3: CASSFRKTDTQYF
DNA: TGTGCCAGCAGCTTCAGGAAGACAGATACGCAGTATTTT

D: -
V: TRBV7-9
J: TRBJ2-7
size: once
CDR3: CASSLAGRGEQYF
DNA: TGTGCCAGCAGCTTAGCGGGGAGAGGGGAGCAGTACTTC

D: TRBD1
V: TRBV5-1
J: TRBJ2-7
size: -
CDR3: CASSTGGTSYEQYF
DNA: TGCGCCAGCAGTACAGGGGGTACCTCCTACGAGCAGTACTTC

D: TRBD1
V: TRBV19
J: TRBJ2-7
size: once
CDR3: CASSPRTGVEQYF
DNA: TGTGCCAGTAGTCCCAGGACAGGAGTCGAGCAGTACTTC

D: TRBD1
V: TRBV9
J: TRBJ2-2
size: -
CDR3: CASSPWTGAGELFF
DNA: TGTGCCAGCAGCCCCTGGACAGGGGCCGGGGAGCTGTTTTTT